This TCR beta chain was sequenced for a study of a mutant IDH1 vaccine in newly diagnosed glioma. On this clone: The target antigen is unknown.

Documented time point: week 47, end of study. Vaccine doses each comprised 300 ug of mutant IDH1 20-mer peptide, with topical imiquimod. Some clones are missing from TCRdb's copy, which holds only in-frame ones; the method was immunoSEQ multiplex PCR. The sample yields over 10,000 clones, roughly four fifths seen once. Trimming left V 4 bases short and J 0 bases short, with 7 bases between. CDR3 length: 13 residues. Germline V gene lookup returns CDR1 SGHVS and CDR2 FNYEAQ. The sequence was obtained from a woman in her forties with glioma. The V and J genes are TRBV7-6 and TRBJ2-7, with D hard to call. Here the sequenced sample was PBMCs, taken from a glioma patient whose treatment included an IDH1 peptide vaccine. DNA of the CDR3: TGTGCCAGCAGCTCTCTGAGCTCCTACGAGCAGTACTTC. Translation gives CASSSLSSYEQYF.